This T cell receptor (beta chain) was sequenced during a study of radiotherapy plus CTLA-4 blockade in lung cancer. Germline CDR1 reads MNHEY; CDR2 reads SMNVEV (reference sequence). The CDR3 has 14 residues. V was clipped by 5 bases and J by 11 bases, with 19 bases between them. People whose metastatic non-small-cell lung cancer was chemo-refractory got focal radiation along with CTLA-4 blockade by ipilimumab. Data came from immunoSEQ multiplex PCR; TCRdb stores just in-frame clones and leaves some out. In the table there are 40,000 or so clones, approximately 86% of which are singletons. The V call is TRBV27, the J call TRBJ2-1; tentative D call: TRBD1 (7 bases). The starting material was peripheral blood, obtained from a patient treated with radiotherapy plus ipilimumab. The TCR comes from a human donor with non-small cell lung cancer whose response to radiotherapy plus ipilimumab could not be evaluated. The CDR3 loop reads CASSPPGDSSKQFF. The CDR3, as DNA: TGTGCCAGCAGTCCTCCGGGGGACAGCTCAAAGCAGTTCTTC.